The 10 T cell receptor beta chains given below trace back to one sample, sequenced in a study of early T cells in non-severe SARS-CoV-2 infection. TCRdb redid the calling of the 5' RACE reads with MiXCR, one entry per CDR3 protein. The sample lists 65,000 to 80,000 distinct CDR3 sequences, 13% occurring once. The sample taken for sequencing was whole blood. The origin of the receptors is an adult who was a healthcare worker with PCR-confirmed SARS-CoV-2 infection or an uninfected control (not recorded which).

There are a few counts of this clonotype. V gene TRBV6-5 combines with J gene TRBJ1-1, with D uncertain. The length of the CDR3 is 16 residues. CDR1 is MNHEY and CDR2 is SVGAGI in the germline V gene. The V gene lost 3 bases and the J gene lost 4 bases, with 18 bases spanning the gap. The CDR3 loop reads CASSYRRTHRGTEAFF. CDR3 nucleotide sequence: TGTGCCAGCAGTTATCGTCGGACGCACCGTGGCACTGAAGCTTTCTTT.

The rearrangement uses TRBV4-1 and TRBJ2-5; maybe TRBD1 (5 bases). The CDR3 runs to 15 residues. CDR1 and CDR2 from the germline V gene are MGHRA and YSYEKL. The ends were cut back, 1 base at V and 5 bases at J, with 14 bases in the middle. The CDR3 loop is CASSQVWAGRETQYF. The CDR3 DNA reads TGCGCCAGCAGCCAAGTGTGGGCAGGGCGGGAGACCCAGTACTTC.

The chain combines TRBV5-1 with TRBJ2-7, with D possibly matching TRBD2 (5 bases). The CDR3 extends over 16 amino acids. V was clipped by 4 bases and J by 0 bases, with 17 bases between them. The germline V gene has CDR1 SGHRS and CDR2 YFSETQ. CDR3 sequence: CASSVSPAESSYEQYF. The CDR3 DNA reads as TGCGCCAGCAGCGTCTCGCCAGCGGAAAGCTCCTACGAGCAGTACTTC. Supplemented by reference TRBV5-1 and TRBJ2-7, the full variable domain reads KAGVTQTPRYLIKTRGQQVTLSCSPISGHRSVSWYQQTPGQGLQFLFEYFSETQRNKGNFPGRFSGRQFSNSRSEMNVSTLELGDSALYLCASSVSPAESSYEQYFGPGTRLTVT.

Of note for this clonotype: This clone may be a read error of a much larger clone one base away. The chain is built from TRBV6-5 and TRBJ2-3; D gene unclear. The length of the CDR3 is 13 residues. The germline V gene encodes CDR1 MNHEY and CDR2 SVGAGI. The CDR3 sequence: CASSPRSIDTQCF. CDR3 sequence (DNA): TGTGCCAGCAGCCCCCGAAGCATAGATACGCAGTGTTTT.

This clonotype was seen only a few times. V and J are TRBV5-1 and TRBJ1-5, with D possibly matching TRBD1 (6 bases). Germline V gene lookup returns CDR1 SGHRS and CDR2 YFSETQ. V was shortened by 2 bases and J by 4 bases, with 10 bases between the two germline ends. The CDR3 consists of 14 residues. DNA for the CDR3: TGCGCCAGCAGCTTAGGGGGGAAGAATCAGCCCCAGCATTTT. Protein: CASSLGGKNQPQHF.

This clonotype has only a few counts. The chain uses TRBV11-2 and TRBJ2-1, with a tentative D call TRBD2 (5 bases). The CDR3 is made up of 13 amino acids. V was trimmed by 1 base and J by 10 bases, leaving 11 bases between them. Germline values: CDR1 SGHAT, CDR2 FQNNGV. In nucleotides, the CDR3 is TGTGCCAGCAGCTTAGGAGTGGTAGCGGAGCAGTTCTTC. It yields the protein CASSLGVVAEQFF.

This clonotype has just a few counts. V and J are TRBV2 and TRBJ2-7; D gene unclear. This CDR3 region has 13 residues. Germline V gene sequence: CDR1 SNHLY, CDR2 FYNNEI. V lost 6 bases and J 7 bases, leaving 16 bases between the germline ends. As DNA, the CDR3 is TGTGCCAGCAGAAAGGACGGTCCTGTTGAGCAGTACTTC. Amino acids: CASRKDGPVEQYF.

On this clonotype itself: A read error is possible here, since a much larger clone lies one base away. The CDR3 loop reads CVSSSGRYNEQFF. Written as DNA, the CDR3 is TGTGTCAGCTCATCAGGGAGGTACAATGAGCAGTTCTTC. This chain joins TRBV18 and TRBJ2-1; D perhaps matches TRBD2 (6 bases). The CDR3 sequence is 13 residues long. CDR1 and CDR2 (germline): KGHSH, LQKENI.

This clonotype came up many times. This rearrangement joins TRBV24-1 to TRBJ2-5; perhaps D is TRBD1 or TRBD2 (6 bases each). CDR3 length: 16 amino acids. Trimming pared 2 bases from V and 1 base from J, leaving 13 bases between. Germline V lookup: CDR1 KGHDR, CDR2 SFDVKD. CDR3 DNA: TGTGCCACCAGTGATTCAACCAGGGGAGGCCAAGAGACCCAGTACTTC. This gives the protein CATSDSTRGGQETQYF.

CDR3 sequence: CASSSYARTSGRVYNEQFF. CDR3 coding DNA: TGTGCCAGCAGCTCATATGCCCGGACTAGCGGGAGGGTATACAATGAGCAGTTCTTC. The chain carries TRBV11-2 and TRBJ2-1, with 15 bases fitting TRBD2. The trim removed 4 bases at V and 4 bases at J, leaving 11 bases unmatched. CDR3 length: 19 amino acids. Germline V gene sequence: CDR1 SGHAT, CDR2 FQNNGV. Full variable domain (rest looked up from reference TRBV11-2 and TRBJ2-1): EAGVAQSPRYKIIEKRQSVAFWCNPISGHATLYWYQQILGQGPKLLIQFQNNGVVDDSQLPKDRFSAERLKGVDSTLKIQPAKLEDSAVYLCASSSYARTSGRVYNEQFFGPGTRLTVL.